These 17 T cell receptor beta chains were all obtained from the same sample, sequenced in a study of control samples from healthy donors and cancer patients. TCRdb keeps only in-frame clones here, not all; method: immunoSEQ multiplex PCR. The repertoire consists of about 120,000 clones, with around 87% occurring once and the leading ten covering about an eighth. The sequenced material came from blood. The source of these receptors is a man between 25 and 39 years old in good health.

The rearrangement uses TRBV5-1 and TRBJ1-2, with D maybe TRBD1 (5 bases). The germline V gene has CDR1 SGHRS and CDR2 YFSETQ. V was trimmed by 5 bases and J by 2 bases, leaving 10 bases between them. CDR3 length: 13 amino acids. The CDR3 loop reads CASSTGGNYGYTF. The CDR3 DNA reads TGCGCCAGCAGTACTGGGGGGAACTATGGCTACACCTTC.

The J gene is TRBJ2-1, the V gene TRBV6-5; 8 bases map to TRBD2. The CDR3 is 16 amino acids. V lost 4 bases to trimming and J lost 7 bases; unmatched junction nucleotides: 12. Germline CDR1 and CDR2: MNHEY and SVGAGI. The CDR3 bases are TGTGCCAGCAGTTCCCCCGGGGGGGCGCTTGGTAATGAGCAGTTCTTC. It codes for CASSSPGGALGNEQFF.

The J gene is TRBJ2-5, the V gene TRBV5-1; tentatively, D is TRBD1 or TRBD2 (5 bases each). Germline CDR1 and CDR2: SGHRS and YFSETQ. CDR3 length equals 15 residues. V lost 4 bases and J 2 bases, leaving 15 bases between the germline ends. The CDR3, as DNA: TGCGCCAGCAGCGGACGTGGGACGGCTCAAGAGACCCAGTACTTC. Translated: CASSGRGTAQETQYF.

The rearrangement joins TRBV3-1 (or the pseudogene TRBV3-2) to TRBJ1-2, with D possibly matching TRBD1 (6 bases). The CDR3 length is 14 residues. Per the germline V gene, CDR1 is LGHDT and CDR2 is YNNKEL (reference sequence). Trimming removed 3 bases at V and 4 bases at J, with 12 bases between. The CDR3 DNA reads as TGTGCCAGCAGCCATTACAGGGAAGGCTATGGCTACACCTTC. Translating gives CASSHYREGYGYTF.

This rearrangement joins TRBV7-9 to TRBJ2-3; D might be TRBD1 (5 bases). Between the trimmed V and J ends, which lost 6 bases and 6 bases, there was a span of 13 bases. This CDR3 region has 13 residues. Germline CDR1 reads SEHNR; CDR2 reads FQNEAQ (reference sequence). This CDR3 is CASSPSYRDTQYF. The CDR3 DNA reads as TGTGCCAGCAGTCCCTCCTACAGGGATACGCAGTATTTT.

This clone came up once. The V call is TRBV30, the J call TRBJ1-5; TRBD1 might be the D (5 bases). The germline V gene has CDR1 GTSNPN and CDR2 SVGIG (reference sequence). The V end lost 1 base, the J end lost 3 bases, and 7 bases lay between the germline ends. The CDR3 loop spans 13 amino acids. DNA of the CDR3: TGTGCCTGGAGTGGACAGAACAATCAGCCCCAGCATTTT. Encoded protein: CAWSGQNNQPQHF.

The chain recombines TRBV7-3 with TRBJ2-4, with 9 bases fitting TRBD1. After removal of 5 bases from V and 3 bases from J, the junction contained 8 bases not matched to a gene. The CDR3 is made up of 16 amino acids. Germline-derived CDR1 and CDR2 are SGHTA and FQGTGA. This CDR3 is CASSPRQGVDKNIQYF. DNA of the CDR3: TGTGCCAGCAGCCCGCGACAGGGGGTTGACAAAAACATTCAGTACTTC.

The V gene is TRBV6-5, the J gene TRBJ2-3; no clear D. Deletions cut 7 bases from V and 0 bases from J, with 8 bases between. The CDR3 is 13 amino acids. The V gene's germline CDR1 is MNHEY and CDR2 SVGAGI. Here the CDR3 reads CASNGASTDTQYF. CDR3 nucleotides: TGTGCCAGCAACGGTGCCAGCACAGATACGCAGTATTTT.

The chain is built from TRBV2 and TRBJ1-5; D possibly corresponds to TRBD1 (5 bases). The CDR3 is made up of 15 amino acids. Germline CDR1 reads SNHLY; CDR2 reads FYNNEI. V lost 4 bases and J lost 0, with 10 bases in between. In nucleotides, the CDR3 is TGTGCCAGCAGTGGGGGCAGCGATAGCAATCAGCCCCAGCATTTT. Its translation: CASSGGSDSNQPQHF.

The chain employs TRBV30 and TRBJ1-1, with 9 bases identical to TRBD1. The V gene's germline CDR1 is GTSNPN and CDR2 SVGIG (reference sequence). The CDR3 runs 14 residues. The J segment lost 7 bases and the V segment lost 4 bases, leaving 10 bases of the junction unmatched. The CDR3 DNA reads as TGTGCCTGGATCAAAGGGGGACAGGGACGTGAAGCTTTCTTT. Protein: CAWIKGGQGREAFF.

Written as DNA, the CDR3 is TGTGCCAGCAGTGAACGAAGGGGCGCGTACACTGAAGCTTTCTTT. This codes for CASSERRGAYTEAFF. The V call is TRBV6-1, the J call TRBJ1-1; TRBD1 might be the D (5 bases). The length of the CDR3 is 15 residues. V shed 2 bases and J shed 3 bases, with 13 bases lying between them. CDR1 and CDR2 from the germline V gene are MNHNS and SASEGT.

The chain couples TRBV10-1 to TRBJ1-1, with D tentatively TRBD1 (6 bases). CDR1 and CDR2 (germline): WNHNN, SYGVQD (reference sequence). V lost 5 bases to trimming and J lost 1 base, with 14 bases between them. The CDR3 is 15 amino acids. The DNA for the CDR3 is TGCGCCAGCAGTACCTCCGGGACAACGAACACTGAAGCTTTCTTT. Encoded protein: CASSTSGTTNTEAFF.

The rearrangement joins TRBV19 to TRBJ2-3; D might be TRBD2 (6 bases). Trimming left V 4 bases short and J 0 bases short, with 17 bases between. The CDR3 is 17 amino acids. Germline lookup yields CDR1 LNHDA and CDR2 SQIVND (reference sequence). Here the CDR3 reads CASSRFEGLRSTDTQYF. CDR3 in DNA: TGTGCCAGTAGTAGGTTCGAGGGACTTCGTAGCACAGATACGCAGTATTTT.

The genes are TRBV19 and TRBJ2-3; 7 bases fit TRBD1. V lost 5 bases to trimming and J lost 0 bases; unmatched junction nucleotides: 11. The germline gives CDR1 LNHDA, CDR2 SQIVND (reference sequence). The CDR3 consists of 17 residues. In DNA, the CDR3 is TGTGCCAGTAGTCATCCGGGACAGTCACTTAGCACAGATACGCAGTATTTT. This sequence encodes CASSHPGQSLSTDTQYF.

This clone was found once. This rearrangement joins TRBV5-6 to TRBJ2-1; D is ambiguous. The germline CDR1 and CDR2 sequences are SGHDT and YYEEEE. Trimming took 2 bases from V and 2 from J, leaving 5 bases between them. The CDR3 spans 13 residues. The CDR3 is CASSFVAYNEQFF. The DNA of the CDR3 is TGTGCCAGCAGCTTTGTAGCCTACAATGAGCAGTTCTTC.

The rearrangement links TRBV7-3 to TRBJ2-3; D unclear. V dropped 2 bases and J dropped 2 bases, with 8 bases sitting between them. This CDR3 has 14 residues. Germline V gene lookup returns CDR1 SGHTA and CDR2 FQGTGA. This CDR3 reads CASSLWLPTDTQYF. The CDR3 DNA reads TGTGCCAGCAGCTTATGGCTACCCACAGATACGCAGTATTTT.

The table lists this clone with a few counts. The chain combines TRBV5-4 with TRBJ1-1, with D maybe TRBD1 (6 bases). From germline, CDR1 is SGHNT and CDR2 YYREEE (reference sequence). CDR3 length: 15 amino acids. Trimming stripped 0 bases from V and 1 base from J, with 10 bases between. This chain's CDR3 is CASSLVGARNTEAFF. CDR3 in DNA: TGTGCCAGCAGCTTGGTGGGGGCTAGGAACACTGAAGCTTTCTTT.